The rows below give T cell receptor beta chains drawn from one sample of a study of regulatory T cells in long-lasting Graves disease. TCRdb processed the multiplex PCR reads anew with MiXCR; each CDR3 protein has one entry. There are 350,000 to 500,000 distinct CDR3 sequences in the sample; 11% to 15% occur only once, and approximately 17% lies in the top ten. This sample also belongs to another study, concerning T cells in Graves' hyperthyroidism and ophthalmopathy.

Sequenced here: peripheral blood mononuclear cells (PBMCs), sampled at new diagnosis, from a patient treated with antithyroid drugs. These receptors were obtained from a woman aged 45-59 years with Graves disease. Each CDR3 is given with its conserved first and last residue. The D gene is left open where the match is weak. Only some rows state a clone size, as once, few, many or a class for expanded clones.

clone_size: many
v_call: TRBV3-1
j_call: TRBJ2-7
d_call: .
cdr3_aa: CASSQEGRTSAEQYF
cdr3_nt: TGTGCCAGCAGCCAAGAGGGGCGGACATCAGCCGAGCAGTACTTC

clone_size: few
v_call: TRBV27
j_call: TRBJ2-3
d_call: TRBD1
cdr3_aa: CASSITGGITDTQYF
cdr3_nt: TGTGCCAGCAGTATAACAGGGGGTATCACAGATACGCAGTATTTT

clone_size: .
v_call: TRBV19
j_call: TRBJ1-3
d_call: TRBD1
cdr3_aa: CASWDSRARNTIYF
cdr3_nt: TGTGCCAGCTGGGACAGCCGCGCCCGTAACACCATATATTTT

clone_size: many
v_call: TRBV6-1
j_call: TRBJ1-1
d_call: TRBD1
cdr3_aa: CASRTPGTGAPRGTEAFF
cdr3_nt: TGTGCCAGCAGGACACCCGGGACAGGGGCCCCACGCGGCACTGAAGCTTTCTTT

clone_size: .
v_call: TRBV6-1
j_call: TRBJ2-7
d_call: .
cdr3_aa: CASRTGTALYEQYF
cdr3_nt: TGTGCCAGCAGAACCGGGACTGCTCTTTACGAGCAGTACTTC

clone_size: .
v_call: TRBV18
j_call: TRBJ2-7
d_call: TRBD1
cdr3_aa: CASSPKTGVYEQYF
cdr3_nt: TGTGCCAGCTCACCAAAGACAGGGGTCTACGAGCAGTACTTC

clone_size: many
v_call: TRBV12-3/TRBV12-4
j_call: TRBJ2-1
d_call: .
cdr3_aa: CASSLGWSPYNEQFF
cdr3_nt: TGTGCCAGCAGTTTAGGGTGGAGCCCCTACAATGAGCAGTTCTTC

clone_size: .
v_call: TRBV9
j_call: TRBJ2-7
d_call: TRBD1
cdr3_aa: CASSVEGQGAYEQYF
cdr3_nt: TGTGCCAGCAGCGTAGAGGGACAGGGGGCCTACGAGCAGTACTTC

clone_size: many
v_call: TRBV7-9
j_call: TRBJ2-3
d_call: .
cdr3_aa: CASSKGLTTDTQYF
cdr3_nt: TGTGCCAGCAGTAAAGGACTAACCACAGATACGCAGTATTTT

clone_size: many
v_call: TRBV29-1
j_call: TRBJ2-7
d_call: .
cdr3_aa: CSVGPGGRYEQYF
cdr3_nt: TGCAGCGTTGGTCCGGGGGGCCGGTACGAGCAGTACTTC

clone_size: few
v_call: TRBV5-6
j_call: TRBJ1-3
d_call: .
cdr3_aa: CASSLGDNIGAF
cdr3_nt: TGTGCCAGCAGCTTGGGGGACAATATCGGGGCTTTT

clone_size: few
v_call: TRBV9
j_call: TRBJ2-2
d_call: TRBD2
cdr3_aa: CASSPRSSGSTGELFF
cdr3_nt: TGTGCCAGCAGCCCGAGGAGTAGCGGGAGCACCGGGGAGCTGTTTTTT

clone_size: .
v_call: TRBV9
j_call: TRBJ2-3
d_call: TRBD2
cdr3_aa: CASSVQREVTTDTQYF
cdr3_nt: TGTGCCAGCAGCGTGCAGCGGGAGGTAACCACAGATACGCAGTATTTT

clone_size: few
v_call: TRBV19
j_call: TRBJ2-7
d_call: .
cdr3_aa: CASSAPGHPSYEQYF
cdr3_nt: TGTGCCAGTAGTGCGCCGGGACACCCGTCCTACGAGCAGTACTTC

clone_size: many
v_call: TRBV5-1
j_call: TRBJ2-7
d_call: .
cdr3_aa: CASSPGTLSYEQYF
cdr3_nt: TGCGCCAGCAGCCCGGGGACCCTCTCCTACGAGCAGTACTTC

clone_size: many
v_call: TRBV4-1
j_call: TRBJ2-1
d_call: TRBD2
cdr3_aa: CASSQGTSGSSYNEQFF
cdr3_nt: TGCGCCAGCAGCCAAGGGACTAGCGGGAGCTCCTACAATGAGCAGTTCTTC

clone_size: many
v_call: TRBV7-8
j_call: TRBJ2-1
d_call: TRBD1
cdr3_aa: CASTKSGTGGVNEQFF
cdr3_nt: TGTGCCAGCACCAAATCCGGGACAGGGGGGGTCAATGAGCAGTTCTTC

clone_size: .
v_call: TRBV5-5
j_call: TRBJ2-3
d_call: TRBD2
cdr3_aa: CASSLLLAGGSTDTQYF
cdr3_nt: TGTGCCAGCAGCTTGTTGCTAGCGGGAGGTAGCACAGATACGCAGTATTTT

clone_size: .
v_call: TRBV7-9
j_call: TRBJ2-1
d_call: TRBD2
cdr3_aa: CASSLSGNRYNEQFF
cdr3_nt: TGTGCCAGCAGCCTTAGCGGGAATAGATACAATGAGCAGTTCTTC

clone_size: many
v_call: TRBV2
j_call: TRBJ1-5
d_call: .
cdr3_aa: CASSEQSSNQPQHF
cdr3_nt: TGTGCCAGCAGTGAACAGAGTAGCAATCAGCCCCAGCATTTT

clone_size: many
v_call: TRBV20-1
j_call: TRBJ2-1
d_call: TRBD2
cdr3_aa: CRIPTPSGVSNEQFF
cdr3_nt: TGCAGGATCCCCACGCCTAGCGGTGTAAGCAATGAGCAGTTCTTC

clone_size: many
v_call: TRBV7-9
j_call: TRBJ2-1
d_call: TRBD1
cdr3_aa: CASSFGRQGDEQFF
cdr3_nt: TGCGCCAGCAGCTTTGGACGACAGGGCGATGAGCAGTTCTTC

clone_size: many
v_call: TRBV7-2
j_call: TRBJ1-1
d_call: .
cdr3_aa: CASSLGMANTEAFF
cdr3_nt: TGTGCCAGCAGCTTAGGGATGGCGAACACTGAAGCTTTCTTT

clone_size: .
v_call: TRBV28
j_call: TRBJ2-7
d_call: TRBD1
cdr3_aa: CASSHPGQGNGPAYEQYF
cdr3_nt: TGTGCCAGCAGTCACCCGGGACAGGGGAATGGACCGGCCTACGAGCAGTACTTC

clone_size: .
v_call: TRBV5-1
j_call: TRBJ1-4
d_call: .
cdr3_aa: CASSLGQEKNEKLFF
cdr3_nt: TGCGCCAGCAGCTTGGGACAGGAAAAAAATGAAAAACTGTTTTTT

clone_size: many
v_call: TRBV20-1
j_call: TRBJ2-7
d_call: TRBD2
cdr3_aa: CSARPGTTYEQYF
cdr3_nt: TGCAGTGCTAGACCCGGGACTACATACGAGCAGTACTTC

clone_size: many
v_call: TRBV28
j_call: TRBJ2-7
d_call: .
cdr3_aa: CASSLFQDLYEQYF
cdr3_nt: TGTGCCAGCAGTTTATTCCAAGACCTCTACGAGCAGTACTTC

clone_size: few
v_call: TRBV5-1
j_call: TRBJ1-1
d_call: TRBD1
cdr3_aa: CASRIQGADYGTEAFF
cdr3_nt: TGCGCCAGCAGAATCCAGGGGGCGGACTATGGCACTGAAGCTTTCTTT

clone_size: many
v_call: TRBV7-3
j_call: TRBJ2-1
d_call: TRBD2
cdr3_aa: CASSPTSGGVEQFF
cdr3_nt: TGTGCCAGCAGCCCGACTAGCGGCGGGGTTGAGCAGTTCTTC

clone_size: .
v_call: TRBV9
j_call: TRBJ2-5
d_call: TRBD1
cdr3_aa: CASSVAPPGTGGHETQYF
cdr3_nt: TGTGCCAGCAGCGTAGCCCCACCCGGGACAGGGGGACACGAGACCCAGTACTTC

clone_size: few
v_call: TRBV29-1
j_call: TRBJ2-1
d_call: TRBD2
cdr3_aa: CSVLTSVGVNEQFF
cdr3_nt: TGCAGCGTTTTAACTAGCGTAGGGGTCAATGAGCAGTTCTTC

clone_size: .
v_call: TRBV3-1
j_call: TRBJ2-2
d_call: .
cdr3_aa: CASSQEGVTGELFF
cdr3_nt: TGTGCCAGCAGCCAAGAAGGTGTCACCGGGGAGCTGTTTTTT

clone_size: many
v_call: TRBV30
j_call: TRBJ2-1
d_call: TRBD1
cdr3_aa: CAWREQGPQFF
cdr3_nt: TGTGCCTGGAGGGAACAGGGGCCGCAGTTCTTC

clone_size: .
v_call: TRBV19
j_call: TRBJ1-2
d_call: .
cdr3_aa: CASSLDSLLQGYGYTF
cdr3_nt: TGTGCCAGTAGTCTGGACAGTCTTCTCCAAGGCTATGGCTACACCTTC

clone_size: many
v_call: TRBV2
j_call: TRBJ1-5
d_call: .
cdr3_aa: CASTMGLNSNQPQHF
cdr3_nt: TGTGCCAGCACGATGGGGCTGAATAGCAATCAGCCCCAGCATTTT

clone_size: .
v_call: TRBV30
j_call: TRBJ2-3
d_call: .
cdr3_aa: CAWRTLSTDTQYF
cdr3_nt: TGTGCCTGGCGGACACTTAGCACAGATACGCAGTATTTT

clone_size: few
v_call: TRBV29-1
j_call: TRBJ1-2
d_call: .
cdr3_aa: CSVEGGPGYGYTF
cdr3_nt: TGCAGCGTTGAAGGGGGCCCCGGCTATGGCTACACCTTC